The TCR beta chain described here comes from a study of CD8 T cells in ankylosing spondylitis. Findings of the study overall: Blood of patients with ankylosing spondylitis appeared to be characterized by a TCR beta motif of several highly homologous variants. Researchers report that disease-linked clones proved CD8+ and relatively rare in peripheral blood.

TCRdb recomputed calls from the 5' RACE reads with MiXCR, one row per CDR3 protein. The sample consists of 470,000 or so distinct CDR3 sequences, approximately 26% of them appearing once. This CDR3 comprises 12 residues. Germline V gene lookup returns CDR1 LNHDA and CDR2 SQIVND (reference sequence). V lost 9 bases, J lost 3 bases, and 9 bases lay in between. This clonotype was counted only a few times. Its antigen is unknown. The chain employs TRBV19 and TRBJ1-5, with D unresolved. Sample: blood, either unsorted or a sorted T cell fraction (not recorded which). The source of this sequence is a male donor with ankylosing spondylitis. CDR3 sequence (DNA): TGTGCCAGCAAAATGGTCAATCAGCCCCAGCATTTT. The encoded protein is CASKMVNQPQHF.